This T cell receptor (beta chain) was sequenced during a study of T-cell memory formation after mild COVID-19. Study in general: TCR clustering was largely donor specific. Study conclusions and caveats: Cross-reactive memory apparently joined, as some responding clones appeared in pre-infection memory. The authors left the SARS-CoV-2 specificity of second-wave clones peaking on day 37 unconfirmed.

As to this clonotype: Antigen unknown.

Germline CDR1 is SGDLS and CDR2 is YYNGEE. The J segment lost 3 bases and the V segment lost 4 bases, leaving 5 bases of the junction unmatched. The CDR3 is made up of 14 amino acids. Constant-segment primers were used for 5'RACE, and the resulting TCR alpha and TCR beta cDNA libraries carried sample barcodes and UMIs. In TCRdb, the 5' RACE reads were re-called with MiXCR into one record per CDR3 protein. This sample yields about 270,000 distinct CDR3 sequences, of which 15% are seen a single time; 2.1% belongs to the top ten. The chain joins TRBV9 to TRBJ2-5; 8 nucleotides line up with TRBD2. Sequenced sample: PBMCs or a T cell subset sorted from them (not recorded which). The clonotype originates from an adult woman who had mild COVID-19 (a few samples of this study predate the infection). Cell type and time point are not known. In nucleotides, the CDR3 is TGTGCCAGCAGCTGGGGGACTAGTAAAGAGACCCAGTACTTC. This gives the protein CASSWGTSKETQYF.